This TCR beta chain emerged from a study of technical replicates of blood from four donors. The protocol was immunoSEQ multiplex PCR, while the TCRdb copy is restricted to in-frame clones and leaves out a portion. The data show 68,000 or so clones, approximately 89% seen once. Germline lookup yields CDR1 SEHNR and CDR2 FQNEAQ (reference sequence). The CDR3 extends over 15 amino acids. V lost 5 bases and J lost 0; bases outside the gene matches: 5. The specimen was PBMCs. V is TRBV7-9 and J is TRBJ2-7; 9 nucleotides match TRBD1. This receptor was obtained from a human donor in good health. Some clones in this sample may be carry-over from other donors' samples. The CDR3 DNA sequence: TGTGCCAGCAGCCTACTGACAGGGGGCTCCTACGAGCAGTACTTC. Translation gives CASSLLTGGSYEQYF.